This T cell receptor (beta chain) was observed in a study of blood T cell repertoires in COVID-19. Study details: From T cells, B-cell-depleted T cells, or PBMCs came the material, which was cDNA or gDNA.

The sample holds a few counts of this clone. CDR3 length: 16 residues. CDR1 is SGDLS and CDR2 is YYNGEE in the germline V gene. Trimming cost V 5 bases and J 6 bases; bases outside gene matches: 14. All enrollees were about 18 to 89 years old and from about 24 US areas. Clinical history reported by participants formed the basis on which cohorts were assigned. As originally analysed: Amplification with reference gene primers provided the estimates of nucleated cell counts. Generated by immunoSEQ multiplex PCR, the TCRdb table keeps only in-frame clones and is missing some. The DNA was the basis for D and trimming; V, J and clone size are from that table. The sample holds a few hundred thousand clones; approximately 86% are singletons and the top ten take 14% to 15%.

The origin of this receptor is a woman in her forties or fifties with acute COVID-19. The V gene is TRBV9, the J gene TRBJ1-2, with 9 bases matching TRBD1. The sequenced sample consisted of PBMCs or T cells enriched from blood (not recorded which). The CDR3 sequence is CASRAGQGTSLDGYTF. In DNA form, the CDR3 reads TGTGCCAGCAGGGCGGGACAGGGAACTTCCCTCGATGGCTACACCTTC. Complete variable domain (other parts from reference TRBV9 and TRBJ1-2): DSGVTQTPKHLITATGQRVTLRCSPRSGDLSVYWYQQSLDQGLQFLIQYYNGEERAKGNILERFSAQQFPDLHSELNLSSLELGDSALYFCASRAGQGTSLDGYTFGSGTRLTVV.